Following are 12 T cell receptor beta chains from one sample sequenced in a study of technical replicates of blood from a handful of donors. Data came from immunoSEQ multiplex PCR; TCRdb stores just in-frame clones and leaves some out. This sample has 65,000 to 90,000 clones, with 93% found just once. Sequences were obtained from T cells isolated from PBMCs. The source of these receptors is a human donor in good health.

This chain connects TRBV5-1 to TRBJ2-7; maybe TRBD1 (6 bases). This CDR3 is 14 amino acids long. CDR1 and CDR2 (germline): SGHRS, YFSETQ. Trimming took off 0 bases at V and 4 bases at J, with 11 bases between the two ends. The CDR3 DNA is TGCGCCAGCAGCTTGGACAGGGATTCGTACGAGCAGTACTTC. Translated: CASSLDRDSYEQYF.

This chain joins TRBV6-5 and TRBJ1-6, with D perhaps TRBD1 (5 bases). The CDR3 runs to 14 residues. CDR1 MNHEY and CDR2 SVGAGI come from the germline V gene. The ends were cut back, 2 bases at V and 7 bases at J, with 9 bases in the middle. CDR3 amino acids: CASSYPTANSPLHF. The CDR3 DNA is TGTGCCAGCAGTTACCCGACAGCAAATTCACCCCTCCACTTT.

Written as DNA, the CDR3 is TGTGCCAGCAGCTTGGGTACAGGGGGATGGACTGAAGCTTTCTTT. As protein: CASSLGTGGWTEAFF. The rearrangement uses TRBV5-5 and TRBJ1-1, with TRBD1 matching 8 bases. V trimming: 0 bases; J trimming: 5 bases; junction bases outside the gene matches: 6. The CDR3 covers 15 residues. CDR1 SGHKS and CDR2 YYEKEE come from the germline V gene (reference sequence).

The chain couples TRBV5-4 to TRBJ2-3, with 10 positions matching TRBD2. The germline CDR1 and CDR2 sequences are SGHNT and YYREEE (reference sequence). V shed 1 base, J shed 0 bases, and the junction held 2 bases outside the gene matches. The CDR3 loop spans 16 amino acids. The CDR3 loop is CASSLRAGGSTDTQYF. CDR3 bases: TGTGCCAGCAGCTTGCGAGCGGGGGGGAGCACAGATACGCAGTATTTT.

The CDR3 loop is CASSEYETAGPKNEQFF. CDR3 nucleotides: TGTGCCAGCAGTGAATATGAGACGGCAGGGCCTAAGAATGAGCAGTTCTTC. This chain uses TRBV25-1 with TRBJ2-1, with TRBD1 as a possible D gene (5 bases). V lost 0 bases, J lost 7 bases, and 19 bases lay in between. Per germline, CDR1 MGHDK and CDR2 SYGVNS. The length of the CDR3 is 17 residues.

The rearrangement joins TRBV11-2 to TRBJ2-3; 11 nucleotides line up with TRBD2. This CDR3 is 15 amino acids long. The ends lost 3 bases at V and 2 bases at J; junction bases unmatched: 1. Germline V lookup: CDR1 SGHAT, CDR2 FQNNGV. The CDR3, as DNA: TGTGCCAGCAGCTTTAGCGGGGGGGACACAGATACGCAGTATTTT. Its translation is CASSFSGGDTDTQYF.

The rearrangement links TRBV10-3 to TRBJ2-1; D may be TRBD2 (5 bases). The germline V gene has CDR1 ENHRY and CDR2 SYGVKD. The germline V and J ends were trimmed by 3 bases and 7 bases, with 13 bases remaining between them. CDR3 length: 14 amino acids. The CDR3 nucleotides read TGTGCCATCAGTGAAGGGAGTAAGGGTAATGAGCAGTTCTTC. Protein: CAISEGSKGNEQFF.

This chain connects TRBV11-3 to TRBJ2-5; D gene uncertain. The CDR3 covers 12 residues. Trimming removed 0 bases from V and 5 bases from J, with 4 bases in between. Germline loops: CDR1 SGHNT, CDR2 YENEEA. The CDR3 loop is CASSLDRETQYF. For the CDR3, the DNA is TGTGCCAGCAGCTTAGACCGGGAGACCCAGTACTTC.

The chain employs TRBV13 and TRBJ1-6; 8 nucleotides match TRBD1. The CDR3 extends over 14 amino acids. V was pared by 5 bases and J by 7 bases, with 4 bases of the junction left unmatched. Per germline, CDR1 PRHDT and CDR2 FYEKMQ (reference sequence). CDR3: CASSLGQENSPLHF. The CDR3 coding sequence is TGTGCCAGCAGCCTGGGACAGGAGAATTCACCCCTCCACTTT.

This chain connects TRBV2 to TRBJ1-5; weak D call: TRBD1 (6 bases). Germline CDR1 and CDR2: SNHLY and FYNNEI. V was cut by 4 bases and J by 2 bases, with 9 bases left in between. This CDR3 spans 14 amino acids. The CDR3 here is CASSAAGGNQPQHF. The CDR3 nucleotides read TGTGCCAGCAGTGCAGCAGGGGGCAATCAGCCCCAGCATTTT.

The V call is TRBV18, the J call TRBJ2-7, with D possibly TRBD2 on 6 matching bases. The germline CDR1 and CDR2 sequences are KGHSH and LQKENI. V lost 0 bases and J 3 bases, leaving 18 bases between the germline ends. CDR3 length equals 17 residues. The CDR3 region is CASSPPLGLSGLYEQYF. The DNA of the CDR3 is TGTGCCAGCTCACCACCTTTAGGACTATCGGGGCTCTACGAGCAGTACTTC.

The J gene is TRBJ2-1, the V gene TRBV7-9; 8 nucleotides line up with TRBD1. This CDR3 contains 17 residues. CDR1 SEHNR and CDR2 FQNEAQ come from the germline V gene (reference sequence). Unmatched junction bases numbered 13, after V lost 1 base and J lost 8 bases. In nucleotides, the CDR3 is TGTGCCAGCAGCTTAGTCGGCAGGGGGCGCCGTGAGCATGAGCAGTTCTTC. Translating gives CASSLVGRGRREHEQFF.